The sequence of this T cell receptor (beta chain) was determined in a study of cytomegalovirus exposure and HLA in healthy donors. General study points: Across all donors, roughly uniform sequencing depth was an assumption of the presence/absence analyses. Per published accounts, TCR beta sequences correctly predicted the HLA-A and HLA-B alleles of most subjects. Later work found most CMV-associated TCR beta chains apparently HLA-restricted.

A multiplex PCR was run with 60 Vbeta primers and 13 Jbeta primers. How the authors handled the data: Unique TCR beta chains numbered around 80 million in a later analysis, with roughly 10 million shared. Clones were sequenced by immunoSEQ multiplex PCR, and TCRdb holds only the in-frame ones, with some missing. V and J calls and clone size come straight from that table; D and trimming were deduced from the DNA. The table lists about 110,000 clones, 70% to 80% of them singletons. V dropped 1 base and J dropped 4 bases, with 13 bases sitting between them. This CDR3 is 15 amino acids long. From germline, CDR1 is SNHLY and CDR2 FYNNEI. Remarks on this clone: Its specificity is not known.

Sequencing was performed on PBMCs. This receptor was identified in a man aged 40-49 years in good health and CMV-seronegative. The chain joins TRBV2 to TRBJ1-2, with unresolved D. Here the CDR3 DNA reads TGTGCCAGCAGTGAAGGTGGCAGCGGAACCTATGGCTACACCTTC. It codes for CASSEGGSGTYGYTF.